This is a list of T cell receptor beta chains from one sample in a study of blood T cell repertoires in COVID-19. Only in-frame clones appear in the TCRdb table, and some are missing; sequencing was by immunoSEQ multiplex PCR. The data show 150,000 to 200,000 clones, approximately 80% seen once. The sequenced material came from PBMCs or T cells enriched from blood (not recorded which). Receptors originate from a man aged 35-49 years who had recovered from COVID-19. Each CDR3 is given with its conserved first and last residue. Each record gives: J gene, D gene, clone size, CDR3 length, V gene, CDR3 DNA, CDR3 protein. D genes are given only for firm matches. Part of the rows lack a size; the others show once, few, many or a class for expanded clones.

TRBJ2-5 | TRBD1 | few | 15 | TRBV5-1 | TGCGCCAGCAGCTTGGAGGGACAGATACAAGAGACCCAGTACTTC | CASSLEGQIQETQYF
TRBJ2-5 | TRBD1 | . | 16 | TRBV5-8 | TGTGCCAGCAGCGATGGCCTACAGGGGCCTCGTGAGACCCAGTACTTC | CASSDGLQGPRETQYF
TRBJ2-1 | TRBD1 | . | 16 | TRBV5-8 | TGTGCCAGCAGATGGACAGGGGGCGCGATTGTAAATGAGCAGTTCTTC | CASRWTGGAIVNEQFF
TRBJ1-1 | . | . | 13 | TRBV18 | TGTGCCAGCTCGGTCGGTTTTGACACTGAAGCTTTCTTT | CASSVGFDTEAFF
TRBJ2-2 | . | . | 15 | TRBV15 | TGTGCCACGAGAGAAAGCGGAACGAACACCGGGGAGCTGTTTTTT | CATRESGTNTGELFF
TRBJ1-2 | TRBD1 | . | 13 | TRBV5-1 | TGCGCCAGCAGCTTAGGGACAGGGAATGGCTACACCTTC | CASSLGTGNGYTF
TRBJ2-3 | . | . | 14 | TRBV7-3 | TGTGCCAGCAGCTTAAGAGTGTCGCCAGATACGCAGTATTTT | CASSLRVSPDTQYF
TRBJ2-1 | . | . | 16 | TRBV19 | TGTGCCAGTAGTATGACCCTAGCGACCTCCTACAATGAGCAGTTCTTC | CASSMTLATSYNEQFF
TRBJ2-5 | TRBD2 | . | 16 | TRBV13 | TGTGCCAGCAGCATGCGGGGGGCCCAGGTGGGGGAGACCCAGTACTTC | CASSMRGAQVGETQYF
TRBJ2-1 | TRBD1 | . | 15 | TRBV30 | TGTGCCTGCCATATGAGGGGGGACAGGGAAGGAGAGCAGTTCTTC | CACHMRGDREGEQFF
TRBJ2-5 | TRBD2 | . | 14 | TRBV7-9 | TGTGCCAGCAGCTTGCGGGGGGTCCAAGAGACCCAGTACTTC | CASSLRGVQETQYF
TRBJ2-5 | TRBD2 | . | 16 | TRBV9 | TGTGCCAGCAGCGGGCCCGTGACTAGCGGGGGTGTGACCCAGTACTTC | CASSGPVTSGGVTQYF
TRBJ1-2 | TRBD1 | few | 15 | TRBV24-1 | TGTGCCACCAGTGATTTGCGACAGGGCCCCTATGGCTACACCTTC | CATSDLRQGPYGYTF
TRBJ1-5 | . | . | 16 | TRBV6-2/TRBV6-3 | TGTGCCAGCAGCCCTCAGACAGCTTATAGCAATCAGCCCCAGCATTTT | CASSPQTAYSNQPQHF
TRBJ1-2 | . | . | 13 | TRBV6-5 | TGTGCCAGCAGTCCTCCCACGGGGTATGGCTACACCTTC | CASSPPTGYGYTF
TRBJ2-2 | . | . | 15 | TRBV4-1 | TGCGCCAGCAGGGGACTGATATCGAACACCGGGGAGCTGTTTTTT | CASRGLISNTGELFF
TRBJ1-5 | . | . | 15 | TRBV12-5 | TGTGCTAGTGGCCACGAACAGGGAAGGAATCAGCCCCAGCATTTT | CASGHEQGRNQPQHF
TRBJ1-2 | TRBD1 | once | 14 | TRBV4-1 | TGCGCCAGTCCCCAGGAGTTCAGGGGGTATGGCTACACCTTC | CASPQEFRGYGYTF
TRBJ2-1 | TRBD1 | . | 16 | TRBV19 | TGTGCCAGTGGACGACAGGGGAATGAAGCCTACAATGAGCAGTTCTTC | CASGRQGNEAYNEQFF
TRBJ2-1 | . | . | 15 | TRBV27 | TGTGCCAGCAGTTTACTGGACAGTATCGTCGATGAGCAGTTCTTC | CASSLLDSIVDEQFF
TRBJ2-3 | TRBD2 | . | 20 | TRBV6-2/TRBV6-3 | TGTGCCAGCAGTTACTCGTCTAGCGGGCCACCCCAGAAGGGCACAGATACGCAGTATTTT | CASSYSSSGPPQKGTDTQYF
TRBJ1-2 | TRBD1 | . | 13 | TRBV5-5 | TGTGCCAGCAGCCCGGACAGGAACTATGGCTACACCTTC | CASSPDRNYGYTF
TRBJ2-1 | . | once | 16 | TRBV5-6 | TGTGCCAGCAGCTTGGCGGCGGGGACCCTCGGCCATGAGCAGTTCTTC | CASSLAAGTLGHEQFF
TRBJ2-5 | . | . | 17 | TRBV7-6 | TGTGCCAGCAGCTTAGGGAACCGGGACATATTACAAGAGACCCAGTACTTC | CASSLGNRDILQETQYF
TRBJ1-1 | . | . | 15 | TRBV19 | TGTGCCAGTTCGCTCCGGGTCGGATTGAACACTGAAGCTTTCTTT | CASSLRVGLNTEAFF
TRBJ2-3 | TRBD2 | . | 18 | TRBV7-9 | TGTGCCAGCAGCTTTTCGCCGACTAGCGGGGGTAGCACAGATACGCAGTATTTT | CASSFSPTSGGSTDTQYF
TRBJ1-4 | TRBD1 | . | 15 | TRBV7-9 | TGTGCCAGCAGCCGGACAGAGACACAGGGGGGAAAACTGTTTTTT | CASSRTETQGGKLFF
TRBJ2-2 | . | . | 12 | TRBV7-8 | TGTGCCAGCAGCACAAGGAGCGGGGAGCTGTTTTTT | CASSTRSGELFF
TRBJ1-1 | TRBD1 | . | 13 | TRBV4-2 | TGTGCCAGCAGCCTCCAGGGGGACACTGAAGCTTTCTTT | CASSLQGDTEAFF
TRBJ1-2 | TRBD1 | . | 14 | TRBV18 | TGTGCCAGCTCACCAGGACAGGGGGCAAATGGCTACACCTTC | CASSPGQGANGYTF
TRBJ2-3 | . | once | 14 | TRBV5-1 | TGCGCCAGCAGCTTGTGGGCTTCCACAGATACGCAGTATTTT | CASSLWASTDTQYF
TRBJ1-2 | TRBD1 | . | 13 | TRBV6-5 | TGTGCCAGCACGATCCAGGGGGGATATGGCTACACCTTC | CASTIQGGYGYTF
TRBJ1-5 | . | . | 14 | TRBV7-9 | TGTGCCAGCAGCTTCCTTGGGGAGAGTCAGCCCCAGCATTTT | CASSFLGESQPQHF
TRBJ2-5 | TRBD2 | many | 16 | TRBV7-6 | TGTGCCAGCAGTTATTCTAGCGGGGGGGGCAAAGAGACCCAGTACTTC | CASSYSSGGGKETQYF
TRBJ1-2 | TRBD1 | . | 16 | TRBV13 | TGTGCCAGCAGCTTATTCCCGGGACAGGAGAACTATGGCTACACCTTC | CASSLFPGQENYGYTF
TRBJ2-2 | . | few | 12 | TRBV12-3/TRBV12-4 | TGTGCCAGCTCTAATCACCGGGGGGAGCTGTTTTTT | CASSNHRGELFF
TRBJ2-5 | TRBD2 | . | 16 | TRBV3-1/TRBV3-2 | TGTGCCAGCAGCCCAACTAGCGGGGGGGAGCTGGAGACCCAGTACTTC | CASSPTSGGELETQYF
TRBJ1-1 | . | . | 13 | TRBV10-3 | TGTGCCATCAGTGAGTCGGGCATAGGAGAAGCTTTCTTT | CAISESGIGEAFF
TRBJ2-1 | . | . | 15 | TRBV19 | TGTGCCAGTAGTATCGGTACAGGAAACTACAATGAGCAGTTCTTC | CASSIGTGNYNEQFF
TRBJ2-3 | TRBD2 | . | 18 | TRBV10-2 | TGCGCCAGCCAGAGACTAGCGGGGGGGTTTGAGTCCCCAGATACGCAGTATTTT | CASQRLAGGFESPDTQYF
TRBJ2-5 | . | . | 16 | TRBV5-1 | TGCGCCAGCAGCTTGAGGGACACCCTTTACCAAGAGACCCAGTACTTC | CASSLRDTLYQETQYF
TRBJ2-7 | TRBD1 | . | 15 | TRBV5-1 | TGCGCCAGCTACGACCCGGGACAGGGAACCTACGAGCAGTACTTC | CASYDPGQGTYEQYF
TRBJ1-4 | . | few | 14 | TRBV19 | TGTGCCAGTAGTAGGACTGGGCGTGATGAAAAACTGTTTTTT | CASSRTGRDEKLFF
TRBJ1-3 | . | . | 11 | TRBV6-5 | TGCCAGACAGCCCAATTAAACACCATATATTTT | CQTAQLNTIYF
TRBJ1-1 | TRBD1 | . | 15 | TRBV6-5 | TGTGCCAGCAGGGTCGATCCAGGGGGGTACACTGAAGCTTTCTTT | CASRVDPGGYTEAFF
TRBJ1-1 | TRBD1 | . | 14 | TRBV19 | TGTGCCAGTAGTACGGGACAGAGGAACACTGAAGCTTTCTTT | CASSTGQRNTEAFF
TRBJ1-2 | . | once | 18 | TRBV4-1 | TGCGCCAGCAGCCAAGATGGCTCGCCGGACAGCGCTAACTATGGCTACACCTTC | CASSQDGSPDSANYGYTF
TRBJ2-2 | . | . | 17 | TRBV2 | TGTGCCAGCAGCCGACCTGGGCTCCCTGGTAGAGCCGGGGAGCTGTTTTTT | CASSRPGLPGRAGELFF
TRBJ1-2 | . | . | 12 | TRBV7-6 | TGTGCCAGCAGCTTATCCGGGGATGGCTACACCTTC | CASSLSGDGYTF
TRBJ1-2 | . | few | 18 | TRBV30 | TGTGCCTGGAGTGTTTCGAGAAGACGACAGCGTCAAAACTATGGCTACACCTTC | CAWSVSRRRQRQNYGYTF
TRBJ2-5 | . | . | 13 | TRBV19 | TGTGCCAGCGCCCCAGGGTTCTTGGAGACCCAGTACTTC | CASAPGFLETQYF
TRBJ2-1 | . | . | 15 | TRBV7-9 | TGTGCCAGCAGCCGAGGACAGCAAGTAAACAATGAGCAGTTCTTC | CASSRGQQVNNEQFF